This T cell receptor beta chain originates from a study of monozygotic twins with cystic fibrosis (dated by TCRdb to the early 2020s). Describing the broader study: Barcoded libraries were prepared with approximately 15 PCR cycles from roughly 3 micrograms of fragmented DNA. To gauge how much genetics shapes V and J gene usage, the researchers compared TCR beta repertoires both within and across 16 monozygotic twin pairs who have cystic fibrosis. The cohort included ten female and six male twin pairs, mostly children and adolescents, aged roughly 2.0 to 40 years with a median of 9.1 years. Twins were ranked among about 990 cohort participants for weight-for-height and FEVPerc (FEV1 disease centile) on the day of blood sampling. Data for three of the twin pairs had been reported earlier in a different context.

The twin pairs came from the European Cystic Fibrosis Twin and Sibling Study Cohort, a cohort that recruited patients from over a hundred CF clinics across 14 European countries. Zygosity and CFTR genotype were confirmed in-house, and zygosity was tested by multiplex PCR of nine short tandem repeat loci. Each twin gave a peripheral blood sample, and clinical parameters were documented on that same day of blood sampling. Phenol/chloroform extraction was used to isolate genomic DNA from peripheral blood cells, and the DNA was then kept in TE buffer at 4 degrees C. For this clone: Its cognate antigen has yet to be identified. No base quality information exists; no much larger clone differs at one position.

Study-wide conclusions, independent of this receptor: Simpson clonality was generally low (median around 0.0095), suggesting a naive-dominated repertoire, with higher clonality in the most severely affected patients. The greatest similarity to the co-twin was observed for V gene usage in 13 of 16 pairs and for J usage in 8 of 16 pairs, which suggested genetic constraints. Sharing of nucleotide-identical clonotypes was significantly greater within monozygotic CF twin pairs than between unrelated CF individuals (P = 0.000026, Mann-Whitney). No association turned up between shared CDR3 numbers and age, concordance or disease severity, and the cohort was small.

Following the manufacturer's instructions, TCR beta CDR3 regions were amplified by multiplex PCR with the immunoSEQ immune profiling system. An Illumina NextSeq system was used for sequencing. In the paper's pipeline: Sequence data were processed on the immunoSEQ Analyzer platform, and clonality was calculated as the square root of Simpson's index of productive rearrangements. Jensen-Shannon distance served as the measure of similarity in V and J usage, while OLGA was used to compute CDR3 generation probabilities. Shared CDR3 sequences were searched in the immuneACCESS database (August 2020) and in VDJdb (December 2020). TCRdb limited this immuneACCESS table to in-frame rearrangements with V and J called. A share of clones is missing; checked studies link under half to unresolved V genes, and the rest is unexplained. V and J calls plus clone size are reproduced from that table; the DNA served to infer D and trimming. The sample table contains 35,000 or so clones; only one count was recorded for around 82% of them. 1.5% to 2% of the sample lies in the top ten.

This receptor was obtained from a girl aged 2-9 years with cystic fibrosis. The sample was blood.

The nucleotide sequence is given as TGCGCCAGCAAGGAACCGCCAGACTATGGCTACACCTTC. This gives the protein CASKEPPDYGYTF. Here the chain combines TRBV5-1 and TRBJ1-2; too little of a D gene remains to name it. The CDR3 runs 13 amino acids, cysteine and phenylalanine included. The entry retains the CDR3 DNA only, 39 bases that are in frame from base 1. V and J lose 6 bases and 3 bases, and a span of 12 bases separates them. The germline V gene provides CDR1 SGHRS and CDR2 YFSETQ.